The next 14 T cell receptor beta chains were all read from a single sample in a study of a mutant IDH1 vaccine in newly diagnosed glioma. Time point given: week 35, safety follow-up. In every dose of vaccine, 300 ug of mutant IDH1 20-mer peptide was given alongside topical imiquimod. This table comes from immunoSEQ multiplex PCR, and its TCRdb copy is limited to in-frame clones, with some not included. The sample contains roughly 48,000 clones, approximately 80% of which appear only once. Antigens of these TCRs are unknown. The sample here was PBMCs, taken from a glioma patient whose treatment included an IDH1 peptide vaccine. These receptors all come from a man in his forties with glioma.

This clone was observed a handful of times. The chain couples TRBV9 to TRBJ1-1, with D unclear. Trimming took off 0 bases at V and 3 bases at J, with 12 bases between the two ends. This CDR3 has 15 amino acids. Germline CDR1 and CDR2: SGDLS and YYNGEE. CDR3 nucleotides: TGTGCCAGCAGCGTAGCGGGAGGCTCCTACACTGAAGCTTTCTTT. Protein: CASSVAGGSYTEAFF.

The chain is built from TRBV4-3 and TRBJ1-2; D may be TRBD1 (6 bases). V lost 3 bases, J lost 4 bases, and 24 bases lay in between. There are 18 residues in the CDR3. Germline CDR1 reads LGHNA; CDR2 reads YSLEER. Here the CDR3 reads CASSQGPNRGGLSYGYTF. CDR3 nucleotides: TGCGCCAGCAGCCAGGGCCCCAATCGGGGGGGGCTCTCCTATGGCTACACCTTC.

The V call is TRBV4-3, the J call TRBJ2-3, with TRBD2 matching 8 bases. Germline CDR1 LGHNA, CDR2 YSLEER. V lost 11 bases, J lost 6 bases, and 7 bases stayed unmatched. The CDR3 length is 12 residues. In DNA, the CDR3 is TGCGCCCGGACAGCGGGAGCTGATACGCAGTATTTT. Amino acids: CARTAGADTQYF.

This sequence joins TRBV19 and TRBJ1-4, with D unresolved. Trimming left V 7 bases short and J 1 base short, with 13 bases between. Per the germline V gene, CDR1 is LNHDA and CDR2 is SQIVND (reference sequence). The CDR3 consists of 15 residues. The CDR3 DNA is TGTGCCAGTAATAGTATCGGCGTAACTAATGAAAAACTGTTTTTT. Its protein product is CASNSIGVTNEKLFF.

V is TRBV14 and J is TRBJ1-4; weak D call: TRBD1 (5 bases). The CDR3 spans 14 residues. Trimming shortened V by 9 bases and J by 7 bases, and 18 bases separated the two germline ends. Germline V gene sequence: CDR1 SGHDN, CDR2 FVKESK. CDR3 coding DNA: TGTGCCAGAACTGACAGTCATCAGGGTGAAAAACTGTTTTTT. Translation gives CARTDSHQGEKLFF.

The V call is TRBV10-3, the J call TRBJ2-7; perhaps TRBD2 as D (5 bases). The ends were cut back, 6 bases at V and 5 bases at J, with 11 bases in the middle. Germline V lookup: CDR1 ENHRY, CDR2 SYGVKD. The CDR3 extends over 12 amino acids. The CDR3 nucleotides read TGTGCCATCAGCAAAGGAGGAGACGAGCAGTACGTC. Amino acids: CAISKGGDEQYV.

V gene TRBV5-1 combines with J gene TRBJ1-1; tentative D call: TRBD1 (5 bases). The V and J ends lost 0 bases and 1 base respectively, with 16 bases between them. CDR1 and CDR2 from the germline V gene are SGHRS and YFSETQ. The CDR3 consists of 17 residues. The CDR3 is CASSLGAFGTANTEAFF. CDR3 bases: TGCGCCAGCAGCTTGGGGGCTTTCGGGACCGCGAACACTGAAGCTTTCTTT.

The chain is built from TRBV5-1 and TRBJ1-4, with 7 nucleotides matching TRBD1. Germline values: CDR1 SGHRS, CDR2 YFSETQ. This CDR3 has 15 residues. With V trimmed by 4 bases and J by 3 bases, 6 bases remained unmatched. The CDR3 DNA follows: TGCGCCAGCAGCGCCTCCGGGACAGCTAATGAAAAACTGTTTTTT. Its translation is CASSASGTANEKLFF.

CDR3 residues: CASSLGQKDEKLFF. The CDR3 nucleotides read TGCGCCAGCAGCTTGGGGCAGAAAGATGAAAAACTGTTTTTT. The J gene is TRBJ1-4, the V gene TRBV5-1; unclear D gene. The CDR3 totals 14 residues. Trimming shortened V by 0 bases and J by 6 bases, and 9 bases separated the two germline ends. Looked up from germline, CDR1 is SGHRS and CDR2 is YFSETQ.

The rearrangement joins TRBV6-5 to TRBJ1-6, with D unresolved. Germline values: CDR1 MNHEY, CDR2 SVGAGI. The V gene lost 9 bases and the J gene lost 7 bases, with 16 bases spanning the gap. The CDR3 runs to 14 residues. The CDR3: CASQNGLANSPLHF. The CDR3 DNA sequence: TGTGCCAGTCAAAACGGGCTGGCAAATTCACCCCTCCACTTT.

This rearrangement joins TRBV6-1 to TRBJ1-2; D is possibly TRBD1 (5 bases). Germline CDR1 MNHNS, CDR2 SASEGT. The length of the CDR3 is 19 residues. Trimming removed 2 bases at V and 3 bases at J, with 25 bases between. CDR3 protein: CASSEFARAGTGPHYGYTF. CDR3 nucleotide sequence: TGTGCCAGCAGTGAATTTGCACGGGCAGGGACCGGCCCGCACTATGGCTACACCTTC.

This chain uses TRBV6-1 with TRBJ2-2; D ambiguous. There are 15 residues in the CDR3. Deletions cut 7 bases from V and 2 bases from J, with 14 bases between. CDR1 is MNHNS and CDR2 is SASEGT in the germline V gene. As DNA, the CDR3 is TGTGCCAGCATAAAAATAAGTCCTAACACCGGGGAGCTGTTTTTT. Its protein is CASIKISPNTGELFF.

The chain uses TRBV19 and TRBJ2-2; 11 nucleotides agree with TRBD2. There are 20 residues in the CDR3. Germline CDR1 reads LNHDA; CDR2 reads SQIVND (reference sequence). V was clipped by 5 bases and J by 2 bases; unmatched bases: 16. As DNA, the CDR3 is TGTGCCAGTAGTGGGACAGTCCTAGCGGGAGGCCTTACAAACACCGGGGAGCTGTTTTTT. This sequence encodes CASSGTVLAGGLTNTGELFF.

The CDR3 protein is CASSLGGRRNYGYTF. The CDR3 DNA sequence: TGTGCCAGCAGCTTGGGCGGCAGGCGGAACTATGGCTACACCTTC. V gene TRBV5-4 combines with J gene TRBJ1-2; D ambiguous. The ends were cut back, 0 bases at V and 2 bases at J, with 11 bases in the middle. The length of the CDR3 is 15 residues. CDR1 and CDR2 (germline): SGHNT, YYREEE (reference sequence).